This T cell receptor beta chain was sequenced in a study of T cells in Graves' hyperthyroidism and ophthalmopathy. Study results and caveats: The model identified upcoming ophthalmopathy a median about 7.1 months ahead of onset. Blood also showed most of the thyroid clonotypes that were expanded above 0.001.

Clinical symptoms, serum thyroxine, TRAb, thyroid ultrasound and orbital computed tomography established diagnosis. The source of the PBMCs was 9.5 to 10 ml of fresh peripheral blood. CDR3 length equals 13 residues. From germline, CDR1 is DFQATT and CDR2 SNEGSKA (reference sequence). Germline trimming cut 3 bases from V and 5 bases from J; bases unmatched to any gene: 4. Amplified TCR beta CDR3 regions came from RNA transcripts. First-round RT-PCR targeting the TCR CDR3 was performed with the HTBI primer set. TCRdb re-called the multiplex PCR reads through MiXCR, storing one row per CDR3 protein. The table lists roughly 290,000 distinct CDR3 sequences, 15% to 20% of them singletons. This clonotype was observed many times. Antigen specificity is unknown.

J is TRBJ2-3 and V is TRBV20-1; 8 bases map to TRBD2. The sequenced sample was blood. This receptor was taken from a woman between 55 and 75 years old with Graves' ophthalmopathy. The CDR3 nucleotides are TGCAGTGCTAGCGGGGGGGCGGAAGATACGCAGTATTTT. Translated, it gives CSASGGAEDTQYF.